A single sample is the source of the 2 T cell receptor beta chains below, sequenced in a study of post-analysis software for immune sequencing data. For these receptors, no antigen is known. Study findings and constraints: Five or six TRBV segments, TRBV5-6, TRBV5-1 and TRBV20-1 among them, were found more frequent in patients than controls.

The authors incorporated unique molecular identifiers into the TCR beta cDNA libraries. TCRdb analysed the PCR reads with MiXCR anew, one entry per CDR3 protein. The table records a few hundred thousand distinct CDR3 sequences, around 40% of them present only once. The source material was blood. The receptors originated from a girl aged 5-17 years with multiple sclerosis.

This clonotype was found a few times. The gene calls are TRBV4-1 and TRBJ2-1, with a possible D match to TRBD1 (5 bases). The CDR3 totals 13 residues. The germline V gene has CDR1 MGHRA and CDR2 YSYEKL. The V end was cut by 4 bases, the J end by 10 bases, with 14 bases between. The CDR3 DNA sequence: TGCGCCAGCAGCCGAAATGTGGGGCGGGAGCAGTTCTTC. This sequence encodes CASSRNVGREQFF.

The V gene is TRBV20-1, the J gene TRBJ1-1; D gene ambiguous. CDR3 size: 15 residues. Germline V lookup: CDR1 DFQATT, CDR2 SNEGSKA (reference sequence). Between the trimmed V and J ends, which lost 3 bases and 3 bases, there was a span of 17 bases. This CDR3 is CSASRDRTAYTEAFF. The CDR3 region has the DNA TGCAGTGCTAGCCGCGATAGGACGGCCTACACTGAAGCTTTCTTT.